This T cell receptor beta chain was recorded in a study of beta chain features in type 1 diabetes. Study-wide results and caveats: TCRB CDR3s from Type 1 diabetes patients were moderately but significantly shorter in all four CD4+ subsets. Cells that show high TCR expression could be over-represented by cDNA sequencing.

The length of the CDR3 is 14 residues. Trimming took off 2 bases at V and 9 bases at J, with 11 bases between the two ends. Germline V gene sequence: CDR1 KGHSH, CDR2 LQKENI. This clone has a handful of counts. Its cognate antigen is unknown. The entirety of the isolated RNA underwent reverse transcription, so expressed TCRB transcripts were sequenced. The method was immunoSEQ multiplex PCR; TCRdb's version includes in-frame clones alone and lacks a portion of them. The data hold about 650,000 clones, with roughly 12% observed a single time. The V and J genes are TRBV18 and TRBJ1-6; a possible D gene is TRBD1 (5 bases). This TCR was recovered from a man younger than 45 with type 1 diabetes. Sequencing was performed on naive CD4+ T cells from blood. CDR3 sequence: CASSPFPDSSPLHF. CDR3 coding DNA: TGTGCCAGCTCACCATTCCCAGACAGTTCACCCCTCCACTTT.